This T cell receptor (beta chain) stems from a study of vaccination and CD4 T cells after COVID-19. Study-wide background: Two Hispanic individuals were among six male and four female convalescent patients. From HCoV-229E, HCoV-OC43, HCoV-NL63 and SARS-CoV-2, overlapping spike peptides were used to stimulate the cells. Treatment of control cultures consisted of a CEFX pool, an HIV-1 Nef pool, or no peptide.

In germline, CDR1 is DFQATT, CDR2 SNEGSKA (reference sequence). The ends lost 6 bases at V and 9 bases at J; junction bases unmatched: 19. This CDR3 spans 16 amino acids. Broader study findings: Relatively few convalescent patients were studied, without early post-infection timepoints.

An Oncomine TCR Beta short-read assay was used to sequence the DNA from cultured CD4+ T cells. MiXCR, applied by TCRdb to the PCR reads, yields one record per CDR3 protein. The sample lists about 4,400 distinct CDR3 sequences; around 30% were seen once. A remark on this clonotype: Its antigen is unidentified.

Treatment noted: approximately 9-day PBMC culture with coronavirus spike peptide pools or control peptides (ViraFEST assay). The unexposed donor provided CD4+ T cells, which were taken before the COVID-19 pandemic (2011-2018). The J gene is TRBJ2-1, the V gene TRBV20-1; TRBD2 matches at 8 bases. Sequencing was carried out using CD4+ T cells from blood, cultured in vitro. The receptor was isolated from a human donor in good health. In DNA form, the CDR3 reads TGCAGTGCCCTTCCCAAGGGCGGACTAGCCCTCGCTGAGCAGTTCTTC. As protein: CSALPKGGLALAEQFF.